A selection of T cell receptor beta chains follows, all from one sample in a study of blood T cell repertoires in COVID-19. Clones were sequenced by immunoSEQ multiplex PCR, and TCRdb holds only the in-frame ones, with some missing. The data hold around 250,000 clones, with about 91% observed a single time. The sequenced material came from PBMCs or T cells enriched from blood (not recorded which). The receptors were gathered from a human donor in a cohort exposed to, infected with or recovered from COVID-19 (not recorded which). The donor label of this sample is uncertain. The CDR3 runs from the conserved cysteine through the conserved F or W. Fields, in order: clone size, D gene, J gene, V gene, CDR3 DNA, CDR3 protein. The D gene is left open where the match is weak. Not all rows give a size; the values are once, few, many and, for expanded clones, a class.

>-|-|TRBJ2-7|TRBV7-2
TGTGCCAGCAGCTCCATGGGGGGCTACGAGCAGTACTTC
CASSSMGGYEQYF
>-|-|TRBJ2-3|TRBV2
TGTGCCAGCAATTGGAGGGGAGAGGATACGCAGTATTTT
CASNWRGEDTQYF
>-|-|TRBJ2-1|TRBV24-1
TGTGCCACAAGTAAAGGCGTTTTGGCAGGAGGGTGGAATGAGCAGTTCTTC
CATSKGVLAGGWNEQFF
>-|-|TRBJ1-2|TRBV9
TGTGCCAGCAGCGTAGATGTTACAGGGAGAGGAACCTTC
CASSVDVTGRGTF
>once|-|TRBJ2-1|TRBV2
TGTGCCAGCAGTGACCCGGGGGAAAACAATGAGCAGTTCTTC
CASSDPGENNEQFF
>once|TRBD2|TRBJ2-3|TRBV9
TGTGCCAGCAGCCTTGGCGGCGGGGGGGAGGCAGATACGCAGTATTTT
CASSLGGGGEADTQYF
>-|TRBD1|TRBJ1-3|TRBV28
TGTGCCAGCAGGCCCCCATCCGGGACAGGGAACTCTGGAAACACCATATATTTT
CASRPPSGTGNSGNTIYF
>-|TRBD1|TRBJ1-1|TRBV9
TGTGCCAGCAGCGTAAACAGGGGCGAGAACACTGAAGCTTTCTTT
CASSVNRGENTEAFF
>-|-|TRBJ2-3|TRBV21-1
TGTGCCAGCAGCAAAGAAAAATGCACAGTGGCTAGCGGGGGGGCCGAGACAGATACGCAGTATTTT
CASSKEKCTVASGGAETDTQYF
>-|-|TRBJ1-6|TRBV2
TGTGCCAGCAGACGGGTATTAAGGAATAATTCACCCCTCCACTTT
CASRRVLRNNSPLHF
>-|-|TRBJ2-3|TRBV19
TGTGCCAGTAGTATAACAAACACAGATACGCAGTATTTT
CASSITNTDTQYF
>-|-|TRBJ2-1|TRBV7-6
TGTGCCAGCAGCTTGGGGACAGCGGGCCGAAGCAATGAGCAGTTCTTC
CASSLGTAGRSNEQFF
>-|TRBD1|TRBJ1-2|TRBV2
TGTGCCAGCACCACTGACAGGGGCTATGGCTACACCTTC
CASTTDRGYGYTF
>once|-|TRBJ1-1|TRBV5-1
TGCGCCAGCAGCATGGAACAGGCGGAAGCTTTCTTT
CASSMEQAEAFF
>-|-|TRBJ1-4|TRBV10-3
TGTGCCATCAGTGAGTTCGACGCTCAGGAAGGAGAAAAACTGTTTTTT
CAISEFDAQEGEKLFF
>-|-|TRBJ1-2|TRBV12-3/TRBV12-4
TGTGCCAGCAGTGGCACAGGGAGTGGCTACACCTTC
CASSGTGSGYTF
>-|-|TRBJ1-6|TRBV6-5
TGTGCCAGCAGCACAGGAATCTATAATTCACCCCTCCACTTT
CASSTGIYNSPLHF
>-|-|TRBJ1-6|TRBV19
TGTGCCAGCAATTCGGGGGTGGCCCTCCACTTT
CASNSGVALHF
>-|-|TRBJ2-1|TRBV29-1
TGCAGCGTTGAAGTGGGAGTGGAGACCTACAATGAGCAGTTCTTC
CSVEVGVETYNEQFF
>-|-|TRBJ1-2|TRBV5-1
TGCGCCAGCAGCTTCGGTAGGCGGGATGGGGACTATGGCTACACCTTC
CASSFGRRDGDYGYTF
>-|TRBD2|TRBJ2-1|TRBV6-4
TGTGCCAGCAGTGTGACTAGCGGGGGGGTCAATGAGCAGTTCTTC
CASSVTSGGVNEQFF
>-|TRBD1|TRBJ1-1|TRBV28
TGTGCCAGCAGCTCAGGACAGGGAAGATGGCCTGAAGCTTTCTTT
CASSSGQGRWPEAFF
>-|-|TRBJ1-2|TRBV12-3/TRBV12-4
TGTGCCAGCAGTCTAGGGGGGGAAGATGGCTACACCTTC
CASSLGGEDGYTF
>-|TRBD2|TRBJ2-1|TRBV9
TGTGCCAGCAGCGTAACCCTAGCGGCGGAGCAGATGCAGTTCTTC
CASSVTLAAEQMQFF
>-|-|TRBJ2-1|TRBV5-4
TGTGCCAGCAGCTTGGGTCTTCCGGGGGGCCGGAGGAATGAGCAGTTCTTC
CASSLGLPGGRRNEQFF
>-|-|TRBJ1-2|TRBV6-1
TGTGCCAGCAGGTACACAGGGCGCTATGGCTACACCTTC
CASRYTGRYGYTF
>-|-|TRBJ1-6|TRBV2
TGTGCCAGCAGGTCGGGGGAGGTAACGGCACCCCTCCACTTT
CASRSGEVTAPLHF
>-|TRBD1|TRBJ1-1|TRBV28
TGTGCCAGCAGTTTGTTCGGGCGGCGCAGGGGGCTGAGGACTGAAGCTTTCTTT
CASSLFGRRRGLRTEAFF
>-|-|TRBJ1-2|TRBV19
TGTGCCAGTAGTATAAAGACAGGCTATGGCTACACCTTC
CASSIKTGYGYTF
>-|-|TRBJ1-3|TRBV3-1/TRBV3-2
TGTGCCAGCAGCCAACAGAGTGGGACAGGAAACACCATATATTTT
CASSQQSGTGNTIYF
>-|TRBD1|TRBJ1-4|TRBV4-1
TGCGCCAGCAGCCACGGACAGGGGATGACTGAAAAACTGTTTTTT
CASSHGQGMTEKLFF
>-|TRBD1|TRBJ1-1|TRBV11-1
TGTGCCAGCAGCCCGGGACAGGGGTTCACTGAAGCTTTCTTT
CASSPGQGFTEAFF
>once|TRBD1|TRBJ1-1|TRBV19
TGTGCCAGTACCCCATCCGGGACAGGGATTACTGAAGCTTTCTTT
CASTPSGTGITEAFF
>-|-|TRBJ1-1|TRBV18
TGTGCCAGCTCACAAGAGGGTAGAGGCGAAGCTTTCTTT
CASSQEGRGEAFF
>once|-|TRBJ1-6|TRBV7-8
TGTGCCAGCAGCCCGGGGGGAGGCGCAAATAATTCACCCCTCCACTTT
CASSPGGGANNSPLHF
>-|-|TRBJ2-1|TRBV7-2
TGTGCCAGCAGCTTCGGGGTTGAGCAGTTCTTC
CASSFGVEQFF
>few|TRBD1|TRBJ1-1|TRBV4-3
TGCGCCAGCAGCTTTTCGACAGGGGACACTGAAGCTTTCTTT
CASSFSTGDTEAFF
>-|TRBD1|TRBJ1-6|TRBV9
TGTGCCAGCAGCGTCCGGACAGGGGGTTATTCACCCCTCCACTTT
CASSVRTGGYSPLHF
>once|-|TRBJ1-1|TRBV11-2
TGTGCCAGCACCACTTGGGAGGTTCGGGACGGGGAAGCTTTCTTT
CASTTWEVRDGEAFF
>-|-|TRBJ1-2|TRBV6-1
TGTGCCAGCAGTGATTGGGTGACAGATGGCTACACCTTC
CASSDWVTDGYTF
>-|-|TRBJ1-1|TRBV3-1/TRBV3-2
TGTGCCAGCAGCCTACGCAGCGCAGCAGACACTGAAGCTTTCTTT
CASSLRSAADTEAFF
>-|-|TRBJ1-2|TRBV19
TGTGCCAGTAGCGTACAGGGCCGAGCGAGTAACTATGGCTACACCTTC
CASSVQGRASNYGYTF
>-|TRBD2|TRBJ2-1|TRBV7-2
TGTGCCAGCAGCCCGGAAGGAGGGCGGGGGGGCAATGAGCAGTTCTTC
CASSPEGGRGGNEQFF
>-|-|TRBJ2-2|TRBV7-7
TGTGCCAGCAGCCCCTCCGGGACACAGGCCGGGGAGCTGTTTTTT
CASSPSGTQAGELFF
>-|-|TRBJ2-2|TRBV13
TGTGCCAGCGCGGTAACCGGAGAGCTGTTTTTT
CASAVTGELFF
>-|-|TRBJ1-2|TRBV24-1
TGTGCCACCAGTGATTGGGAGGATGATGGCTACACCTTC
CATSDWEDDGYTF
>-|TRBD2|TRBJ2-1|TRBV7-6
TGTGCCAGCAGCTCCGGGACTAAGTACAATGAGCAGTTCTTC
CASSSGTKYNEQFF
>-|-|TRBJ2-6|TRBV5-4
TGTGCCAGCAGCTTGGAAGGGGCTGGGGCCAACGTCCTGACTTTC
CASSLEGAGANVLTF
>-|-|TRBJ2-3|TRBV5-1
TGCGCCAGCAGCTTGACCGCGTCCACAGATACGCAGTATTTT
CASSLTASTDTQYF
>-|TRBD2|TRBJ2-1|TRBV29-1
TGCAGCGTTCTTGGAATACCTCTAAGCGGGGGGAATAGTAGGCAGTTCTTC
CSVLGIPLSGGNSRQFF
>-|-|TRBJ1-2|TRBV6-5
TGTGCCAGCAGTTACTCGATTCTCAGCTATGGCTACACCTTC
CASSYSILSYGYTF
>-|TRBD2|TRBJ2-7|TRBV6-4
TGTGCCAGCAGTGACTCTAGCGGGGTCTCCTACGAGCAGTACTTC
CASSDSSGVSYEQYF
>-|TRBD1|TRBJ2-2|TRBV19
TGTGCCAGTAGTATCCGACAGGGACCGAACACCGGGGAGCTGTTTTTT
CASSIRQGPNTGELFF
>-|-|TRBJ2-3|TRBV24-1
TGTGCCACCAGTTGGGGTAAGGGGACAGATACGCAGTATTTT
CATSWGKGTDTQYF
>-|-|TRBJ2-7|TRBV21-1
TGTGCCAGCAGCAAAGATTGGAAGGGAGTGAACTCCGGTAGCTCCTACGAGCAGTACTTC
CASSKDWKGVNSGSSYEQYF
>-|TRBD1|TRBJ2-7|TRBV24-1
TGTGCCACCAGTGATGTACAGGGGCTCTGCTTGCGGGAGCAGTACTTC
CATSDVQGLCLREQYF
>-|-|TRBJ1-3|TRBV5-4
TGTGCCAGCAGCCTACCCGGCGGCATCAGCGGAAACACCATATATTTT
CASSLPGGISGNTIYF
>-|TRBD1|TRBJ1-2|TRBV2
TGTGCCAGCCTCCGGGACAGACGGGGTGGCTACACCTTC
CASLRDRRGGYTF
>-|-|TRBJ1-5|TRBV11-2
TGTGCCAGCAGCTTAGATCAGGGGCGCGGTCAGCCCCAGCATTTT
CASSLDQGRGQPQHF